This T cell receptor beta chain comes out of a study of early T cells in non-severe SARS-CoV-2 infection (dated by TCRdb to the early 2020s). About the study as a whole: Bulk RNA from unsorted whole blood was used for TCR sequencing, so alpha and beta chains could not be paired. The paper as a whole reports these results and caveats: VDJdb matching was skewed toward anti-spike CD8 responses and likely underestimated virus-specific expansions, missing private and CD4 specificities.

There are a few counts of this clonotype. It has no known antigen specificity. A much larger clone is a single base away; this may be a read error. Library construction relied on 5' RACE. The instrument given in TCRdb is NextSeq 500. In the TCR library protocol, unique molecular identifiers were attached to individual cDNA molecules to correct for PCR bias and sequencing error. Both TCR alpha and beta chains were sequenced, and tight co-correlation was observed between alpha and beta sequence abundances in each sample. Turning to the authors' computational methods: Decombinator V4 was used to annotate TCR sequences for V gene, J gene and CDR3. TCRs were defined as expanded if a significant change between any two time points was detected under a Poisson model with p below 0.0001. TCR abundances were normalised to the total number of TCRs sequenced in each sample and reported as counts per million. MAIT TCRs were defined by TRAV1-2 paired with TRAJ12, TRAJ20 or TRAJ33, and iNKT TCRs by TRAV10 paired with TRAJ18. VDJdb, accessed on 1 November 2021, was searched for TCRs annotated for CMV, EBV and SARS-CoV-2, and TCRs annotated for more than one antigen were excluded. TCRdb's own reprocessing of the public reads used fastp at Q25 and MiXCR and kept productive beta chains. Every CDR3 protein is listed once, alongside the most common genes and DNA of its rows. These V and J calls originate from TCRdb's pipeline instead of the authors' own analysis. Here the sample has 25,000 to 35,000 distinct CDR3 sequences; 5.5% to 7% occur a single time. The ten largest clones take up over 10% of the sample.

Taken from cysteine to phenylalanine, the CDR3 has 13 residues. This entry keeps only the CDR3 DNA: 39 bases, framed from base 1. The study was a case-control design nested within a healthcare worker cohort in London, UK, with weekly nasopharyngeal swab PCR tests and blood sampling. Between 23 and 31 March 2020, the week of the UK lockdown, healthcare workers were enrolled and then followed up weekly for as long as 16 weeks. This receptor was obtained from an adult who was a healthcare worker with PCR-confirmed SARS-CoV-2 infection or an uninfected control (not recorded which). Material for sequencing was whole blood. The V and J genes are TRBV12-3 or TRBV12-4 and TRBJ2-6, with no confidently assigned D gene. The sequenced DNA: TGTGCCAGCAGTCCGCTTGGGGTCAACGTCCTGACTTTC. This is translated as CASSPLGVNVLTF.